The 16 T cell receptor beta chains presented below share a single source sample, sequenced in a study of technical replicates of blood from several donors. Libraries were prepared by immunoSEQ multiplex PCR; TCRdb keeps only in-frame clonotypes and omits some of them. The table has approximately 49,000 clones, about 90% seen once. Material for sequencing was PBMCs. The receptor set was obtained from a human donor in good health. Some clones in this sample may be carry-over from other donors' samples.

The chain uses TRBV7-9 and TRBJ2-7; TRBD1 might be the D (5 bases). Germline assignment: CDR1 SEHNR and CDR2 FQNEAQ (reference sequence). The CDR3 is made up of 15 amino acids. V was shortened by 1 base and J by 0 bases, with 10 bases between the two germline ends. CDR3 region: CASSLGQGFSYEQYF. DNA of the CDR3: TGTGCCAGCAGCTTAGGGCAGGGATTCTCCTACGAGCAGTACTTC.

This clone was seen just once. V gene TRBV6-5 combines with J gene TRBJ1-1; no clear D. With 5 bases removed from V and 4 bases from J, the gap between germline ends came to 14 bases. Germline loops: CDR1 MNHEY, CDR2 SVGAGI. The CDR3 is 14 amino acids. The CDR3 region has the DNA TGTGCCAGCAGTACCTCGGTGTTTGGCACTGAAGCTTTCTTT. It specifies CASSTSVFGTEAFF.

The V call is TRBV4-1, the J call TRBJ2-3; 11 bases are shared with TRBD2. The V gene's germline CDR1 is MGHRA and CDR2 YSYEKL. V lost 5 bases, J lost 5 bases, and 15 bases stayed unmatched. This CDR3 region has 18 residues. DNA of the CDR3: TGCGCCAGCAGCGGGTCCCTAGCGGGGGGCGGGGGATTAGATACGCAGTATTTT. Encoded protein: CASSGSLAGGGGLDTQYF.

The CDR3: CASSLRTGTGELFF. CDR3 bases: TGTGCCAGCAGCCTTCGGACGGGGACCGGGGAGCTGTTTTTT. The chain uses TRBV11-1 and TRBJ2-2; tentatively, D is TRBD2 (5 bases). This CDR3 has 14 residues. Germline V gene lookup returns CDR1 SGHAT and CDR2 FQDESV (reference sequence). Trimming removed 5 bases from V and 5 bases from J, with 12 bases in between.

This chain links TRBV7-9 with TRBJ2-1; D possibly corresponds to TRBD1 (6 bases). Looked up from germline, CDR1 is SEHNR and CDR2 is FQNEAQ (reference sequence). Between the trimmed V and J ends, which lost 5 bases and 0 bases, there was a span of 14 bases. This CDR3 has 16 residues. As DNA, the CDR3 is TGTGCCAGCAGCCCCCGGGACAAGAGCTCCTACAATGAGCAGTTCTTC. This sequence encodes CASSPRDKSSYNEQFF.

The chain joins TRBV7-2 to TRBJ2-3; TRBD2 agrees at 8 bases. The V gene end was trimmed by 6 bases and the J gene end by 4 bases; junction bases not matched to a gene: 9. Looked up from germline, CDR1 is SGHTA and CDR2 is FQGNSA. There are 15 residues in the CDR3. CDR3 sequence (DNA): TGTGCCAGCAGAGACCACGGGAGGGCGGCAGATACGCAGTATTTT. As protein: CASRDHGRAADTQYF. The entire variable domain, with the rest obtained from reference TRBV7-2 and TRBJ2-3, is as follows: GAGVSQSPSNKVTEKGKDVELRCDPISGHTALYWYRQSLGQGLEFLIYFQGNSAPDKSGLPSDRFSAERTGGSVSTLTIQRTQQEDSAVYLCASRDHGRAADTQYFGPGTRLTVL.

The CDR3 reads CASSYQTGLSHQPQHF. The CDR3 nucleotides are TGTGCCAGCAGTTACCAGACAGGGCTGAGTCATCAGCCCCAGCATTTT. The chain employs TRBV6-9 and TRBJ1-5; 7 bases are a match to TRBD1. Germline V CDR1 and CDR2: MNHGY, SVAAGI. Germline trimming cut 3 bases from V and 5 bases from J; bases unmatched to any gene: 10. CDR3 length equals 16 residues.

This clone came up once. The CDR3: CASSYNSMSEQYF. The CDR3 DNA reads TGTGCCAGCAGCTACAATTCGATGTCCGAGCAGTACTTC. This chain joins TRBV7-6 and TRBJ2-7, with D unclear. This CDR3 comprises 13 residues. Germline-derived CDR1 and CDR2 are SGHVS and FNYEAQ. Between the trimmed V and J ends, which lost 4 bases and 6 bases, there was a span of 13 bases.

As DNA, the CDR3 is TGTGCCAGCAGCACCACGGCGGGAGCCTCCTACAATGAGCAGTTCTTC. It yields the protein CASSTTAGASYNEQFF. The genes are TRBV7-9 and TRBJ2-1; 7 positions match TRBD2. CDR3 length: 16 amino acids. Germline V gene data show CDR1 as SEHNR and CDR2 as FQNEAQ (reference sequence). J lost 0 bases, V lost 5 bases, and 7 bases had no gene match.

The gene calls are TRBV7-2 and TRBJ2-3; TRBD2 matches at 12 bases. The CDR3 consists of 16 residues. Germline V gene sequence: CDR1 SGHTA, CDR2 FQGNSA. The trim removed 5 bases at V and 5 bases at J, leaving 8 bases unmatched. The DNA for the CDR3 is TGTGCCAGCAGCACCCTGACTAGCGGGAGTCGAGATACGCAGTATTTT. Translating it yields CASSTLTSGSRDTQYF.

CDR3 protein: CASGLQVYGYTF. The CDR3 DNA sequence: TGTGCCAGCGGGCTCCAGGTCTATGGCTACACCTTC. This rearrangement joins TRBV7-2 to TRBJ1-2; D ambiguous. CDR3 length: 12 residues. V was clipped by 8 bases and J by 4 bases, with 11 bases between them. Germline V gives CDR1 SGHTA, CDR2 FQGNSA.

In DNA form, the CDR3 reads TGTGCCATCAGTGAGTCCGGGTCGGGACTGGCGGGGGTCCAGGAGACCCAGTACTTC. Translated: CAISESGSGLAGVQETQYF. This rearrangement joins TRBV10-3 to TRBJ2-5; 7 bases agree with TRBD2. V shed 0 bases, J shed 5 bases, and the junction held 18 bases outside the gene matches. The CDR3 is made up of 19 amino acids. CDR1 ENHRY and CDR2 SYGVKD come from the germline V gene.

This chain joins TRBV6-1 and TRBJ2-3; 10 bases fit TRBD2. The CDR3 runs to 16 residues. J was trimmed by 4 bases and V by 4 bases; bases with no gene match: 8. Germline V gene data show CDR1 as MNHNS and CDR2 as SASEGT. CDR3 in DNA: TGTGCCAGCAGTGCGCTTAGCGGGGGGAAAGCAGATACGCAGTATTTT. This codes for CASSALSGGKADTQYF.

This clone counts as large. The chain links TRBV18 to TRBJ1-6, with 7 bases matching TRBD1. CDR3 length: 15 amino acids. CDR1 is KGHSH and CDR2 is LQKENI in the germline V gene. V dropped 3 bases and J dropped 7; count of bases not matched to a gene: 6. The CDR3 reads CASSPDRERNSPLHF. The CDR3 nucleotides are TGTGCCAGCTCACCCGACAGGGAGAGGAATTCACCCCTCCACTTT.

The chain joins TRBV4-1 to TRBJ1-1; no clear D. This CDR3 has 17 residues. V was clipped by 2 bases and J by 1 base, with 17 bases between them. The germline V gene has CDR1 MGHRA and CDR2 YSYEKL. The CDR3 here is CASSQMRGYLKNTEAFF. In nucleotides, the CDR3 is TGCGCCAGCAGCCAAATGCGAGGGTATTTGAAGAACACTGAAGCTTTCTTT.

This chain connects TRBV13 to TRBJ2-7, with TRBD2 identical over 13 bases. The CDR3 totals 16 residues. Germline V gene data show CDR1 as PRHDT and CDR2 as FYEKMQ (reference sequence). The ends lost 3 bases at V and 6 bases at J; junction bases unmatched: 8. CDR3 bases: TGTGCCAGCAGCTTCCTAGGACTAGCGGGAGCGGGCGAGCAGTACTTC. Its translation is CASSFLGLAGAGEQYF.